This section outlines one TCR beta chain sequence together with its context. These data come from a study of OX40 agonist ivuxolimab in advanced cancers. This table comes from immunoSEQ multiplex PCR, and its TCRdb copy is limited to in-frame clones, with some not included. The sample lists roughly 7,000 clones; approximately 79% were seen once. V was trimmed by 6 bases and J by 0 bases, leaving 8 bases between them. The CDR3 runs 13 residues. Germline CDR1 MNHNS, CDR2 SASEGT. The gene calls are TRBV6-1 and TRBJ1-1; D is unclear. Specimen: CD4+ or CD8+ T cells sorted from blood, collected in a trial of the OX40 agonist ivuxolimab. This clonotype originated in an adult with an advanced solid tumor such as melanoma, head and neck, liver or kidney cancer. This CDR3 reads CASRMYLNTEAFF. The DNA for the CDR3 is TGTGCCAGCAGAATGTATTTGAACACTGAAGCTTTCTTT.